Following are 7 T cell receptor beta chains from one sample sequenced in a study of post-analysis software for immune sequencing data. Unique molecular identifiers featured in each of the TCR beta cDNA libraries. TCRdb redid the calling of the PCR reads with MiXCR, one entry per CDR3 protein. The table shows approximately 570,000 distinct CDR3 sequences, with 40% to 50% occurring only once. Regarding the study as a whole: TRBV5-6, TRBV5-1 and TRBV20-1 were among a few TRBV segments more frequent in patients than controls.

No antigen has been assigned to these receptors. The sequencing input was blood. The receptors shown here come from a girl under 18 with multiple sclerosis.

The chain uses TRBV12-3 or TRBV12-4 and TRBJ2-1, with D uncertain. The CDR3 is 14 residues long. Deletions cut 3 bases from V and 5 bases from J, with 11 bases between. As DNA, the CDR3 is TGTGCCAGCAGTTTCGGCGGACCTAACAATGAGCAGTTCTTC. Amino acids: CASSFGGPNNEQFF.

This clonotype has just a few counts. The V gene is TRBV12-3 or TRBV12-4, the J gene TRBJ2-4; 8 positions agree with TRBD1. The CDR3 is 16 amino acids. J was trimmed by 9 bases and V by 3 bases; bases with no gene match: 13. The CDR3 region is CASSFLTGQGEAIQYF. CDR3 sequence (DNA): TGTGCCAGCAGTTTTCTGACTGGACAGGGAGAGGCCATTCAGTACTTC.

This clonotype has only a few counts. V is TRBV20-1 and J is TRBJ2-7; 8 bases are shared with TRBD1. Unmatched junction bases numbered 2, after V lost 2 bases and J lost 5 bases. The V gene's germline CDR1 is DFQATT and CDR2 SNEGSKA (reference sequence). The CDR3 consists of 12 residues. CDR3 loop: CSARPDRDEQYF. CDR3 coding DNA: TGCAGTGCTAGACCGGACAGGGACGAGCAGTACTTC.

This clonotype has just a few counts. As DNA, the CDR3 is TGTGCCGGGTCGTGGGGGGAAGCGGGAGAGCAGTACTTC. It yields the protein CAGSWGEAGEQYF. The chain employs TRBV2 and TRBJ2-5; TRBD2 agrees at 8 bases. V dropped 11 bases and J dropped 11; count of bases not matched to a gene: 16. This CDR3 is 13 amino acids long. CDR1 SNHLY and CDR2 FYNNEI come from the germline V gene. Full variable domain (remainder filled in from reference TRBV2 and TRBJ2-5): EPEVTQTPSHQVTQMGQEVILRCVPISNHLYFYWYRQILGQKVEFLVSFYNNEISEKSEIFDDQFSVERPDGSNFTLKIRSTKLEDSAMYFCAGSWGEAGEQYFGPGTRLLVL.

Only a few counts were recorded for this clonotype. Here the CDR3 DNA reads TGTGCCAGCAGCCGCCCGGACAGGGGGCAGGGTTACACCTTC. It codes for CASSRPDRGQGYTF. The chain employs TRBV7-2 and TRBJ1-2; the match to TRBD1 covers 11 bases. There are 14 residues in the CDR3. CDR1 is SGHTA and CDR2 is FQGNSA in the germline V gene. The J segment lost 11 bases and the V segment lost 5 bases, leaving 10 bases of the junction unmatched.

V is TRBV12-3 or TRBV12-4 and J is TRBJ2-1; 13 nucleotides agree with TRBD2. V dropped 0 bases and J dropped 11; count of bases not matched to a gene: 7. The length of the CDR3 is 16 residues. CDR3 region: CASSLATSGRSTKQFF. The CDR3 nucleotides are TGTGCCAGCAGTTTAGCGACTAGCGGGAGGTCGACTAAGCAGTTCTTC.

The chain's CDR3 is CSARDLGTAAYEQYF. The CDR3 nucleotides are TGCAGTGCTAGAGATTTGGGGACAGCGGCCTACGAGCAGTACTTC. The rearrangement joins TRBV20-1 to TRBJ2-7, with TRBD1 matching 7 bases. Germline CDR1 is DFQATT and CDR2 is SNEGSKA (reference sequence). This CDR3 is built from 15 residues. V gave up 0 bases and J gave up 2 bases; unmatched junction bases: 7.